This entry lists 7 T cell receptor beta chains sequenced from one sample in a study of shared clonotypes between healthy human individuals. Profiled with immunoSEQ multiplex PCR; TCRdb holds only in-frame clones, not every one. The sample lists under 550,000 clones, about 96% occurring once. Sequenced: naive CD4+ T cells sorted from blood. This sample's subset: CD45RA+ positively selected. These receptors originate from a woman aged 25 to 39 in good health.

The V and J genes are TRBV4-2 and TRBJ2-1; maybe TRBD1 (5 bases). This CDR3 has 16 residues. Deletions cut 0 bases from V and 4 bases from J, with 13 bases between. Germline CDR1 LGHNA, CDR2 YNFKEQ. The CDR3 DNA reads as TGTGCCAGCAGCCAAGAATGGGGCTTGGGATACAATGAGCAGTTCTTC. This encodes CASSQEWGLGYNEQFF.

The V and J genes are TRBV11-2 and TRBJ2-1; D uncertain. From germline, CDR1 is SGHAT and CDR2 FQNNGV. The V end was cut by 5 bases, the J end by 5 bases, with 7 bases between. The CDR3 has 12 residues. CDR3 nucleotide sequence: TGTGCCAGCAGCCTTTTTGACAATGAGCAGTTCTTC. Translation: CASSLFDNEQFF.

The V call is TRBV7-3, the J call TRBJ2-2, with TRBD2 as a possible D gene (7 bases). Germline CDR1 reads SGHTA; CDR2 reads FQGTGA. The CDR3 is 17 residues long. With 1 base removed from V and 0 bases from J, the gap between germline ends came to 12 bases. The CDR3 spells CASSLNGGGANTGELFF. CDR3 in DNA: TGTGCCAGCAGCTTAAACGGCGGGGGCGCGAACACCGGGGAGCTGTTTTTT.

The chain combines TRBV5-4 with TRBJ2-7, with 9 bases matching TRBD2. The CDR3 length is 16 residues. V lost 4 bases, J lost 0 bases, and 8 bases stayed unmatched. Germline V gene data show CDR1 as SGHNT and CDR2 as YYREEE (reference sequence). CDR3 in amino acids: CASSVTLAGFSYEQYF. The CDR3 bases are TGTGCCAGCAGCGTGACACTAGCGGGCTTCTCCTACGAGCAGTACTTC.

The CDR3 nucleotides are TGCAGCATGGGACTAGTGAGAGAGACCCAGTACTTC. Its protein is CSMGLVRETQYF. V gene TRBV29-1 combines with J gene TRBJ2-5; 8 bases are a match to TRBD2. This CDR3 is built from 12 residues. V lost 8 bases, J lost 4 bases, and 6 bases stayed unmatched. Germline V gives CDR1 SQVTM, CDR2 ANQGSEA.

The chain is built from TRBV4-2 and TRBJ2-1; the D is unclear. The CDR3 covers 17 residues. With 4 bases removed from V and 2 bases from J, the gap between germline ends came to 18 bases. In germline, CDR1 is LGHNA, CDR2 YNFKEQ. CDR3: CASSPIISARPYNEQFF. In DNA, the CDR3 is TGTGCCAGCAGCCCCATCATATCGGCCCGGCCCTACAATGAGCAGTTCTTC.

This clone was observed once. Different DNA sequences within this sample yield the same CDR3. V is TRBV28 and J is TRBJ2-1; D is perhaps TRBD1 (6 bases). CDR1 MDHEN and CDR2 SYDVKM come from the germline V gene. V dropped 3 bases and J dropped 0 bases, with 9 bases sitting between them. This CDR3 spans 15 amino acids. CDR3 loop: CASSLTGSSYNEQFF. The CDR3 DNA reads TGTGCCAGCAGTTTGACAGGCAGCTCCTACAATGAGCAGTTCTTC.